This TCR beta chain was obtained from a study of T cell changes during pregnancy in multiple sclerosis. This clone has only one observation. This CDR3 spans 14 amino acids. The V and J ends lost 6 bases and 6 bases, in that order; junction bases with no gene match: 6. Per germline, CDR1 ENHRY and CDR2 SYGVKD. Profiled with immunoSEQ multiplex PCR; TCRdb holds only in-frame clones, not every one. The sample records fewer than 40,000 clones, around nine tenths being singletons. The material sequenced was CD4+ T cells from peripheral blood mononuclear cells, taken in the first trimester of pregnancy. The receptor comes from a female donor in good health, enrolled as a control in a pregnancy study. The gene calls are TRBV10-3 and TRBJ2-1, with TRBD2 identical over 9 bases. As DNA, the CDR3 is TGTGCCATCAGGGCGGGGGGGCCCGGCAATGAGCAGTTCTTC. It encodes CAIRAGGPGNEQFF.